This T cell receptor beta chain was identified during a study of blood T cells in healthy people across ages (dated by TCRdb to about 2015). As for the study more broadly: Template switching captured roughly one uniquely barcoded TCR beta cDNA molecule per two T cells in model experiments. Two additional independent replicas of 1 million unique cDNA reads from the same blood draw were analyzed for two donors (one aged 18 to 30 and one aged 80 or older). To avoid experimental bias, donors of different ages were distributed randomly across sequencing lanes. Age-related changes in TCR beta repertoire diversity were measured in the study by deep sequencing normalized with unique cDNA molecular identifiers. Donors were grouped into four age groups: young (average approximately 16 years), middle-aged (39), aged (around 60) and long-lived (about 89). What the work shows at the level of the full study, not this receptor alone: A strong correlation was found between observed TCR beta diversity and the percentage of naive T cells measured by flow cytometry. Observed TCR beta diversity per million T cells fell roughly linearly with age, and a significant reduction was already apparent by age around 40. Total diversity estimates from one million sequenced T cells were considered lower bounds and underestimates. Compared with the aged group, more naive CD4+ T cells, fewer expanded clones and increased TCR diversity were shown by the long-lived group, suggesting age selection. Because profiling used bulk unsorted PBMCs, naive and antigen-experienced compartments could not be compared conclusively. Because donor CMV infection status was unknown, age-related changes in expanded clonotypes were potentially confounded.

Library generation was performed with 5' RACE. This sample was sequenced with an Illumina HiSeq 2500. A second 7 to 11 cycle PCR used a sample-barcoded 5' primer and a J-beta primer mix. A template-switch 5' adaptor carrying 12 random nucleotides introduced a unique molecular identifier onto each TCR beta cDNA molecule. Each sample yielded at least 3 million CDR3-containing paired-end reads. The Mint cDNA synthesis kit, primed by a TRBC-specific oligonucleotide, was used to synthesize first-strand cDNA from all RNA. Following uracil-DNA glycosylase treatment, a first 18-cycle PCR with universal primers M1SS and BC2_uni_R was performed on all cDNA. Concerning the study's data processing: Each sample was normalized by randomly selecting 1 million high-quality reads, each carrying a distinct molecular identifier. Instead of being binned into consensus sequences, reads with shared molecular identifiers were discarded. MiTCR, set to a Q25 quality threshold and the strictest error-elimination algorithm, was used for CDR3 identification, clonotype clustering and error correction. Lower-bound total TCR beta diversity was estimated with a nonparametric unseen species model using Euler transformation. TCRdb's own reprocessing of the public reads used fastp at Q25 and MiXCR and kept productive beta chains. Merged by CDR3 protein, the rows form single entries marked with the most common genes and DNA. V and J calls and clone size were set by TCRdb, not the authors. The sample profile shows fewer than 1 million distinct CDR3 sequences; around two fifths of them were found once. The ten most abundant clones make up around 21% of the sample.

V loses 1 base, J loses 5 bases, and the germline ends lie 11 bases apart. CDR1 and CDR2, per the germline V gene, are SGHTA and FQGNSA. The CDR3 numbers 14 residues from cysteine through phenylalanine. Of all the DNA, just the CDR3 is kept, 42 bases in frame from base 1. The 39 donors, aged about 6 to 100 years, were systemically healthy Caucasian individuals from Russia. Roughly 9.5 milliliters of peripheral blood were drawn from each donor into EDTA-treated Vacutainer tubes. Ficoll-Paque density-gradient centrifugation was used to isolate PBMCs, with at least 6 million obtained per sample. Trizol reagent was used to extract total RNA from the PBMCs, yielding at least 6 micrograms per sample. For every donor, an aliquot of PBMCs went through flow cytometry to measure the percentages of naive CD45RAhigh/CD27high T cells. As regards this clonotype: The clone's antigen remains unknown. No base qualities exist here, and no much larger clone lies one base off it.

The sequence was obtained from a man aged 55 to 70 in good health. The rearranged chain carries TRBV7-2 and TRBJ2-5; no D segment can be confidently identified. Source material: blood. The DNA sequence is given as TGTGCCAGCAGCTTAGTGGTCCCGGCGGAGACCCAGTACTTC. Translated, it gives CASSLVVPAETQYF.